The clone carrying this TCR beta chain was seen only a few times. Its matching antigen is unknown. Assay used: immunoSEQ multiplex PCR; TCRdb lists only in-frame clones, some missing. This table has 45,000 to 75,000 clones, over 70% appearing once. This sample is drawn from a study of radiotherapy plus CTLA-4 blockade in lung cancer. Looking at the study overall: An objective response was seen in around 17% of patients, and disease control in 25% to 40%.

The CDR3 spans 15 residues. Trimming took 6 bases from V and 2 from J; bases not matched to a gene: 7. Germline CDR1 reads MNHNY; CDR2 reads SVGAGI (reference sequence). Study results and limitations: After treatment with radiotherapy plus ipilimumab, TCR clones that came from the tumor expanded in blood. Early blood T cell clone changes and increased post-radiation serum interferon-beta were reportedly the strongest response predictors.

The chain couples TRBV6-6 to TRBJ1-5, with 7 positions matching TRBD1. This receptor was taken from a human donor with non-small cell lung cancer who had a partial response to radiotherapy plus ipilimumab. The starting material was peripheral blood, obtained from a patient treated with radiotherapy plus ipilimumab. In DNA form, the CDR3 reads TGTGCCAGCAGCTTAGACAGGGATCGCAATCAGCCCCAGCATTTT. Translating it yields CASSLDRDRNQPQHF.